This entry lists 32 T cell receptor beta chains sequenced from one sample in a study of T cell clonotyping in hematopoietic cell transplantation. Libraries were prepared by immunoSEQ multiplex PCR; TCRdb keeps only in-frame clonotypes and omits some of them. The sample yields tens of thousands of clones, 80% to 90% seen once. Indicated time point: recipient sample about 28 days before transplant, after cytoreduction. The material sequenced was peripheral blood mononuclear cells, taken before stem cell transplant. The receptors here all came from a man aged 55 to 70 with biphenotypic leukemia. Some clones in this sample may be carry-over from other donors' samples.

This clone appeared a single time. V and J are TRBV30 and TRBJ2-5; 11 positions agree with TRBD2. With 0 bases clipped from V and 2 bases from J, the junction kept 5 bases outside the gene matches. This CDR3 comprises 16 residues. Germline assignment: CDR1 GTSNPN and CDR2 SVGIG (reference sequence). CDR3 DNA: TGTGCCTGGAGTGTACTAGGGACTAGCGGACAAGAGACCCAGTACTTC. Its translation: CAWSVLGTSGQETQYF. Drawing the rest from reference TRBV30 and TRBJ2-5, the complete variable domain is SQTIHQWPATLVQPVGSPLSLECTVEGTSNPNLYWYRQAAGRGLQLLFYSVGIGQISSEVPQNLSASRPQDRQFILSSKKLLLSDSGFYLCAWSVLGTSGQETQYFGPGTRLLVL.

CDR3 nucleotides: TGTGCCAGCAGCTTAGAGCTATACGGCAATCAGCCCCAGCATTTT. This sequence encodes CASSLELYGNQPQHF. The chain uses TRBV7-2 and TRBJ1-5; D uncertain. The CDR3 covers 15 residues. Germline V gene data show CDR1 as SGHTA and CDR2 as FQGNSA. Between the trimmed V and J ends, which lost 1 base and 2 bases, there was a span of 9 bases.

This chain connects TRBV7-9 to TRBJ1-3; no clear D. Germline V CDR1 and CDR2: SEHNR, FQNEAQ (reference sequence). V shed 2 bases and J shed 4 bases, with 3 bases lying between them. This CDR3 spans 12 amino acids. CDR3 coding DNA: TGTGCCAGCAGCTTAAGCGGAAACACCATATATTTT. Its protein product is CASSLSGNTIYF. Together with reference TRBV7-9 and TRBJ1-3, the CDR3 gives the full variable domain: DTGVSQNPRHKITKRGQNVTFRCDPISEHNRLYWYRQTLGQGPEFLTYFQNEAQLEKSRLLSDRFSAERPKGSFSTLEIQRTEQGDSAMYLCASSLSGNTIYFGEGSWLTVV.

The chain uses TRBV5-1 and TRBJ1-4; TRBD1 aligns across 9 bases. V gave up 4 bases and J gave up 8 bases; unmatched junction bases: 3. Germline CDR1 and CDR2: SGHRS and YFSETQ. The CDR3 runs to 13 residues. CDR3 nucleotide sequence: TGCGCCAGCAGCGGGACAGGGCAGGAAAAACTGTTTTTT. Translation gives CASSGTGQEKLFF.

This clone has a single count. The chain uses TRBV15 and TRBJ1-3; D is ambiguous. Trimming stripped 3 bases from V and 0 bases from J, with 9 bases between. In germline, CDR1 is LNHNV, CDR2 YYDKDF (reference sequence). CDR3 length: 15 amino acids. The CDR3 DNA reads TGTGCCACCAGCAGGGATCTCATCTCTGGAAACACCATATATTTT. Translation gives CATSRDLISGNTIYF.

A remark on this clone: One end of the junction varies from germline; a read error may be responsible. This sequence joins TRBV6-1 and TRBJ1-5; TRBD1 aligns across 7 bases. Per the germline V gene, CDR1 is MNHNS and CDR2 is SASEGT. The CDR3 has 13 residues. The DNA for the CDR3 is TGTGCCAGCAGTGAGTCTTTTGACAGGGCCTGGTGTTTT. Translating gives CASSESFDRAWCF.

The gene calls are TRBV19 and TRBJ1-1, with TRBD1 as a possible D gene (5 bases). Germline V gene data show CDR1 as LNHDA and CDR2 as SQIVND (reference sequence). Trimming left V 8 bases short and J 0 bases short, with 16 bases between. The CDR3 spans 15 residues. The DNA of the CDR3 is TGTGCCAGTGGTAGGGGACGCCAGATGAACACTGAAGCTTTCTTT. Translation: CASGRGRQMNTEAFF.

The chain links TRBV7-9 to TRBJ2-2, with D perhaps TRBD1 (5 bases). The CDR3 extends over 17 amino acids. Germline values: CDR1 SEHNR, CDR2 FQNEAQ (reference sequence). Trimming removed 3 bases at V and 1 base at J, with 15 bases between. CDR3 loop: CASSFQGRTVNTGELFF. CDR3 sequence (DNA): TGTGCCAGCAGCTTTCAGGGTCGTACTGTGAACACCGGGGAGCTGTTTTTT.

V is TRBV4-2 and J is TRBJ1-4, with D tentatively TRBD1 (6 bases). This CDR3 comprises 14 residues. The V end lost 1 base, the J end lost 8 bases, and 11 bases lay between the germline ends. In germline, CDR1 is LGHNA, CDR2 YNFKEQ. CDR3 sequence reads: CASSQGTAEEKLFF. In nucleotides, the CDR3 is TGTGCCAGCAGCCAAGGGACAGCCGAAGAAAAACTGTTTTTT.

This clone appeared once. The chain carries TRBV4-1 and TRBJ2-2; the match to TRBD2 covers 7 bases. Trimming cost V 6 bases and J 0 bases; bases outside gene matches: 16. Per the germline V gene, CDR1 is MGHRA and CDR2 is YSYEKL. The CDR3 spans 19 residues. The CDR3 region is CASSNLGRVGASNTGELFF. CDR3 nucleotide sequence: TGCGCCAGCAGTAACCTAGGGAGGGTAGGGGCCTCGAACACCGGGGAGCTGTTTTTT.

This clone has only one observation. The chain employs TRBV19 and TRBJ2-3; 11 nucleotides align to TRBD2. Looked up from germline, CDR1 is LNHDA and CDR2 is SQIVND (reference sequence). With V trimmed by 7 bases and J by 0 bases, 21 bases remained unmatched. The CDR3 contains 21 residues. The CDR3 is CASTPTGTSGSSGASTDTQYF. The CDR3 coding sequence is TGTGCCAGTACCCCGACCGGGACTAGCGGCTCGAGTGGAGCTAGCACAGATACGCAGTATTTT.

The chain employs TRBV28 and TRBJ1-1, with D possibly matching TRBD1 (5 bases). Trimming took off 3 bases at V and 1 base at J, with 9 bases between the two ends. CDR3 length equals 14 residues. CDR1 MDHEN and CDR2 SYDVKM come from the germline V gene. The CDR3 region has the DNA TGTGCCAGCAGTTTGGGACCGGGGAACACTGAAGCTTTCTTT. Protein: CASSLGPGNTEAFF.

The chain has TRBV29-1 and TRBJ2-7, with 7 positions matching TRBD1. Trimming at V came to 8 bases and at J to 2 bases, leaving 9 bases not matched to a gene. This CDR3 comprises 13 residues. Germline V gene data show CDR1 as SQVTM and CDR2 as ANQGSEA. CDR3 in DNA: TGCAGCCCGCCGCCCGACAGGGCCTACGAGCAGTACTTC. It encodes CSPPPDRAYEQYF.

V gene TRBV19 combines with J gene TRBJ2-7; no clear D. Germline V lookup: CDR1 LNHDA, CDR2 SQIVND (reference sequence). The V and J ends lost 7 bases and 0 bases respectively, with 13 bases between them. The CDR3 contains 14 residues. The CDR3 nucleotides read TGTGCCAGTATGAAACGGCGGAGCTCCTACGAGCAGTACTTC. This translates into CASMKRRSSYEQYF.

The V gene is TRBV30, the J gene TRBJ1-3; TRBD1 is a possible D gene (6 bases). The CDR3 has 14 amino acids. Germline CDR1 and CDR2: GTSNPN and SVGIG (reference sequence). V shed 0 bases and J shed 4 bases, with 10 bases lying between them. The chain's CDR3 is CAWSVLGGGNTIYF. The CDR3 nucleotides are TGTGCCTGGAGTGTACTGGGGGGCGGAAACACCATATATTTT.

The J gene is TRBJ2-2, the V gene TRBV6-5; no clear D. This CDR3 has 13 amino acids. V gave up 0 bases and J gave up 4 bases, with 3 bases separating them. CDR1 and CDR2 from the germline V gene are MNHEY and SVGAGI. The CDR3 protein is CASSYSVTGELFF. DNA for the CDR3: TGTGCCAGCAGTTACTCGGTCACCGGGGAGCTGTTTTTT.

The V and J genes are TRBV30 and TRBJ2-2; tentative D call: TRBD2 (5 bases). This CDR3 is 15 amino acids long. Germline loops: CDR1 GTSNPN, CDR2 SVGIG (reference sequence). Trimming shortened V by 0 bases and J by 5 bases, and 13 bases separated the two germline ends. CDR3: CAWSVRRLRTGELFF. The CDR3 DNA reads TGTGCCTGGAGTGTACGGAGGCTGCGAACCGGGGAGCTGTTTTTT.

CDR3 protein: CASSSMGTNEKLFF. The CDR3 nucleotides are TGTGCCAGCAGCTCGATGGGGACAAATGAAAAACTGTTTTTT. The gene calls are TRBV28 and TRBJ1-4; D possibly corresponds to TRBD1 (6 bases). Germline CDR1 and CDR2: MDHEN and SYDVKM. This CDR3 comprises 14 residues. Trimming removed 6 bases from V and 5 bases from J, with 13 bases in between.

The chain recombines TRBV7-2 with TRBJ2-5; possibly TRBD2 for D (6 bases). The CDR3 covers 16 residues. Trimming removed 2 bases at V and 1 base at J, with 14 bases between. Germline CDR1 and CDR2: SGHTA and FQGNSA. This chain's CDR3 is CASSLSTSRTQETQYF. Written as DNA, the CDR3 is TGTGCCAGCAGCTTAAGTACTAGCAGAACCCAAGAGACCCAGTACTTC.

The chain is built from TRBV28 and TRBJ2-7; D might be TRBD1 (6 bases). This CDR3 is 14 amino acids long. V lost 5 bases and J 4 bases, leaving 15 bases between the germline ends. Germline CDR1 and CDR2: MDHEN and SYDVKM. CDR3 sequence (DNA): TGTGCCAGCAGTAGAGCAGGGGTTTTGTACGAGCAGTACTTC. It is translated as CASSRAGVLYEQYF.

This rearrangement joins TRBV11-2 to TRBJ2-7; tentatively, D is TRBD1 (5 bases). The CDR3 length is 13 residues. Germline V gene sequence: CDR1 SGHAT, CDR2 FQNNGV. The V gene lost 3 bases and the J gene lost 7 bases, with 13 bases spanning the gap. CDR3 sequence reads: CASSFGALGEQYF. CDR3 DNA: TGTGCCAGCAGCTTTGGGGCTCTCGGGGAGCAGTACTTC.

This clone is deemed medium-sized. The V gene is TRBV6-1, the J gene TRBJ2-7, with a possible D match to TRBD2 (5 bases). This CDR3 is 11 amino acids long. Per germline, CDR1 MNHNS and CDR2 SASEGT. V gave up 8 bases and J gave up 3 bases, with 8 bases separating them. The CDR3 is CASSRGYEQYF. The CDR3 coding sequence is TGTGCCAGCTCCCGGGGCTACGAGCAGTACTTC.

The rearrangement links TRBV7-2 to TRBJ2-5; D unclear. The V and J ends lost 5 bases and 2 bases respectively, with 15 bases between them. CDR1 SGHTA and CDR2 FQGNSA come from the germline V gene. The CDR3 extends over 15 amino acids. CDR3 nucleotide sequence: TGTGCCAGCAGCCTGGACCGGGCCCTGCAAGAGACCCAGTACTTC. Its translation is CASSLDRALQETQYF.

The chain is built from TRBV19 and TRBJ1-4, with a weak D call TRBD1 (5 bases). The CDR3 consists of 15 residues. Trimming pared 7 bases from V and 8 bases from J, leaving 20 bases between. Germline values: CDR1 LNHDA, CDR2 SQIVND (reference sequence). The CDR3 region has the DNA TGTGCCAGTACCTTATTCGGGGGTGTGAGCGAAAAACTGTTTTTT. As protein: CASTLFGGVSEKLFF.

CDR3 DNA: TGCGCCAGCAGCTTCCAAGGACAGGGGGGAGAAAAACTGTTTTTT. This codes for CASSFQGQGGEKLFF. This chain links TRBV5-1 with TRBJ1-4, with 10 bases fitting TRBD1. The CDR3 spans 15 residues. The germline CDR1 and CDR2 sequences are SGHRS and YFSETQ. Trimming removed 2 bases from V and 8 bases from J; junction bases left unmatched: 6. Using reference TRBV5-1 and TRBJ1-4 for the parts outside the CDR3, the full variable domain is KAGVTQTPRYLIKTRGQQVTLSCSPISGHRSVSWYQQTPGQGLQFLFEYFSETQRNKGNFPGRFSGRQFSNSRSEMNVSTLELGDSALYLCASSFQGQGGEKLFFGSGTQLSVL.

The J gene is TRBJ2-3, the V gene TRBV9; D is possibly TRBD2 (6 bases). Germline assignment: CDR1 SGDLS and CDR2 YYNGEE. V lost 3 bases to trimming and J lost 4 bases, with 12 bases between them. CDR3 length: 14 amino acids. The CDR3 DNA follows: TGTGCCAGCAGCGCCAAGACTAGGGCAGATACGCAGTATTTT. It translates to CASSAKTRADTQYF.

This chain uses TRBV30 with TRBJ1-2, with D unresolved. V was cut by 0 bases and J by 6 bases, with 14 bases left in between. Per germline, CDR1 GTSNPN and CDR2 SVGIG (reference sequence). The CDR3 consists of 14 residues. CDR3 coding DNA: TGTGCCTGGAGTGTAGGGCGGCCAACCCATGGCTACACCTTC. This translates into CAWSVGRPTHGYTF.

The J gene is TRBJ2-5, the V gene TRBV30; 8 bases match TRBD1. V lost 1 base and J lost 2; bases outside the gene matches: 6. Germline assignment: CDR1 GTSNPN and CDR2 SVGIG (reference sequence). The CDR3 contains 15 residues. CDR3 in DNA: TGTGCCTGGAGTGCAACAGGGGGGTGGCAAGAGACCCAGTACTTC. Amino acids: CAWSATGGWQETQYF.

This chain uses TRBV30 with TRBJ2-1, with D uncertain. The CDR3 has 11 residues. Germline V gene data show CDR1 as GTSNPN and CDR2 as SVGIG (reference sequence). V lost 0 bases, J lost 10 bases, and 7 bases lay in between. In DNA form, the CDR3 reads TGTGCCTGGAGTGTGTCCATAGAGCAGTTCTTC. It encodes CAWSVSIEQFF.

The chain recombines TRBV2 with TRBJ2-1; D is perhaps TRBD2 (5 bases). The V gene's germline CDR1 is SNHLY and CDR2 FYNNEI. There are 14 residues in the CDR3. The V gene lost 4 bases and the J gene lost 7 bases, with 14 bases spanning the gap. CDR3 in DNA: TGTGCCAGCAGTGTCGGCGAGAGGAGGAATGAGCAGTTCTTC. This sequence encodes CASSVGERRNEQFF. Full variable domain (rest looked up from reference TRBV2 and TRBJ2-1): EPEVTQTPSHQVTQMGQEVILRCVPISNHLYFYWYRQILGQKVEFLVSFYNNEISEKSEIFDDQFSVERPDGSNFTLKIRSTKLEDSAMYFCASSVGERRNEQFFGPGTRLTVL.

The chain carries TRBV30 and TRBJ2-1, with D perhaps TRBD2 (6 bases). The length of the CDR3 is 14 residues. V was clipped by 5 bases and J by 0 bases, with 11 bases between them. Germline loops: CDR1 GTSNPN, CDR2 SVGIG (reference sequence). CDR3 sequence reads: CAWDGGSSYNEQFF. The CDR3 nucleotides are TGTGCCTGGGACGGAGGGAGCTCCTACAATGAGCAGTTCTTC. The full variable domain, rest sourced from reference TRBV30 and TRBJ2-1, is SQTIHQWPATLVQPVGSPLSLECTVEGTSNPNLYWYRQAAGRGLQLLFYSVGIGQISSEVPQNLSASRPQDRQFILSSKKLLLSDSGFYLCAWDGGSSYNEQFFGPGTRLTVL.

A single count supports this clone. The CDR3 nucleotides are TGTGCCTGGGGGGCCGGGACTGGCAATTCACCCCTCCACTTT. Protein sequence: CAWGAGTGNSPLHF. This sequence joins TRBV30 and TRBJ1-6, with D possibly TRBD1 on 5 matching bases. Germline CDR1 GTSNPN, CDR2 SVGIG (reference sequence). The CDR3 is 14 amino acids. Trimming removed 5 bases from V and 7 bases from J, with 15 bases in between.